This T cell receptor beta chain was documented in a study of shared clonotypes between healthy human individuals. Study-wide results and limits: How much donors shared clonotypes was expected to be affected by sequencing depth. Enrolling few donors narrowed the genetic and exposure-history diversity that was represented.

This CDR3 contains 13 residues. Germline V gene sequence: CDR1 SGHRS, CDR2 YFSETQ. V dropped 0 bases and J dropped 4 bases, with 8 bases sitting between them. About this clone itself: Its antigen is currently unknown.

Splitting the CD4+ cells yielded a CD45RA+ naive subset and a CD45RA-negative memory subset. This table comes from immunoSEQ multiplex PCR, and its TCRdb copy is limited to in-frame clones, with some not included. The repertoire holds about 300,000 clones, with around 67% as singletons. The receptor's source is a man aged 30 to 39 in good health. The chain uses TRBV5-1 and TRBJ2-7, with a possible D match to TRBD1 (6 bases). The sample taken for sequencing was memory CD4+ T cells sorted from blood. Subset indicated: CD45RA-negative fraction. The CDR3 DNA follows: TGCGCCAGCAGCTTGGAGGGGGTATACGAGCAGTACTTC. Encoded protein: CASSLEGVYEQYF.